These T cell receptor beta chains were read from a single sample in a study of T cells after yellow fever vaccination. TCRdb re-derived calls from the 5' RACE reads in MiXCR, one entry per CDR3 protein. Here the sample spans 450,000 to 550,000 distinct CDR3 sequences, about a fifth being singletons. The sample consisted of PBMCs, taken 15 days after the yellow fever booster vaccination. These receptors were obtained from a man aged 25-40 years who received the YFV17D yellow fever vaccine. Each CDR3 is given with its conserved first and last residue. The D gene is left open where the match is weak. Size tells how often a clone was seen (once, few, many) or the class of an expanded clone, and some rows leave it out.

.	TRBV10-3	TRBD1	TRBJ2-5	TGTGCCATCAAAAATACAGGGGGCGGTGAGACCCAGTACTTC	CAIKNTGGGETQYF
.	TRBV21-1	.	TRBJ2-7	TGTGCCAGCAGCAAGAGGACAGACTGCTACGAGCAGTACTTC	CASSKRTDCYEQYF
few	TRBV7-2	.	TRBJ2-1	TGTGCCAGCAGCTCGGACACCTCCTACAATGAGCAGTTCTTC	CASSSDTSYNEQFF
.	TRBV21-1	.	TRBJ1-2	TGTGCCAGGGGCTTGATAAGCGTGGACGGCTACACCTTC	CARGLISVDGYTF
.	TRBV5-4	TRBD2	TRBJ2-7	TGTGCCAGCAGCTCCGCCCGGGGGGGGAGCTCCTACGAGCAGTACTTC	CASSSARGGSSYEQYF
.	TRBV7-2	.	TRBJ2-7	TGTGCCAGCAGCCCGGGACCGACAAACTACGAGCAGTACTTC	CASSPGPTNYEQYF
.	TRBV6-5	.	TRBJ2-7	TGTGCCAGCAGTTACCCGGAGGGGACAGAGCAGTACTTC	CASSYPEGTEQYF
.	TRBV7-2	.	TRBJ2-3	TGTGCCAGCAGCTTAGGACCCCTATTCACAGATACGCAGTATTTT	CASSLGPLFTDTQYF
few	TRBV12-3/TRBV12-4	.	TRBJ2-1	TGTGCCAGCAGTTTGTCGACAGTCGCGGGTGAGCAGTTCTTC	CASSLSTVAGEQFF
.	TRBV29-1	.	TRBJ2-3	TGCAGCGTTGACTCGGATTATCGGCGGAGTGCTAGCACAGATACGCAGTATTTT	CSVDSDYRRSASTDTQYF
.	TRBV7-9	.	TRBJ1-4	TGTGCCAGCAGCCACGGACGCATAGTTGCAACTAATGAAAAACTGTTTTTT	CASSHGRIVATNEKLFF
few	TRBV9	.	TRBJ2-1	TGTGCCAGCAGCATCCAAGCGGCTTCTTACAATGAGCAGTTCTTC	CASSIQAASYNEQFF
few	TRBV20-1	.	TRBJ2-1	TGCAGTGCTAGATTGGTTTATGAGCAGTTCTTC	CSARLVYEQFF
.	TRBV11-2	TRBD1	TRBJ2-1	TGTGCCAGCACCCCTACCAGGGGGCCCAGGAGCTCCTACAATGAGCAGTTCTTC	CASTPTRGPRSSYNEQFF
few	TRBV5-1	.	TRBJ2-6	TGCGCCAGCAGCTCCTCGTGGACTAACTCTGGGGCCAACGTCCTGACTTTC	CASSSSWTNSGANVLTF
many	TRBV12-3/TRBV12-4	.	TRBJ2-5	TGTGCCAGCAGTTTAGGGGGTAACCAAGAGACCCAGTACTTC	CASSLGGNQETQYF
.	TRBV29-1	TRBD2	TRBJ2-7	TGCAGCGTTGAAGGGACTAGCGGGAGTTCATCCATCTACGAGCAGTACTTC	CSVEGTSGSSSIYEQYF
.	TRBV12-3/TRBV12-4	TRBD2	TRBJ2-1	TGTGCCAGCAGGGGGGGGAATGACAATGAGCAGTTCTTC	CASRGGNDNEQFF
few	TRBV6-2/TRBV6-3	.	TRBJ1-2	TGTGCCAGCAGGACAGCTAACTATGGCTACACCTTC	CASRTANYGYTF
.	TRBV5-5	.	TRBJ2-1	TGTGCCAGCAGCTTGGGTCCAGGCGGGTACAATGAGCAGTTCTTC	CASSLGPGGYNEQFF
few	TRBV7-2	TRBD1	TRBJ2-7	TGTGCCAGCAGCTTAGCTAGGAACAGGGGTAAATACGAGCAGTACTTC	CASSLARNRGKYEQYF
.	TRBV10-3	.	TRBJ2-7	TGTGCCATCAGAGAAACAGATTTGAGCTCCTACGAGCAGTACTTC	CAIRETDLSSYEQYF
.	TRBV20-1	.	TRBJ2-2	TGCAGTGCTCCACAGGGAGGGGCCGGGGAGCTGTTTTTT	CSAPQGGAGELFF
few	TRBV11-2	.	TRBJ2-1	TGTGCCAGCGGGTTTCTAGCCTCTACCAATGAGCAGTTCTTC	CASGFLASTNEQFF
few	TRBV12-3/TRBV12-4	.	TRBJ1-5	TGTGCCAGCAGTTTAACCTCCTCCCTCCAGCATTTT	CASSLTSSLQHF
few	TRBV6-2/TRBV6-3	TRBD2	TRBJ2-2	TGTGCCAGCAGTCCAAGCGGGAGTCGGGGCACCGGGGAGCTGTTTTTT	CASSPSGSRGTGELFF
.	TRBV20-1	.	TRBJ2-3	TGCAGTGCTAGTGCACAGACACTTAGCACAGATACGCAGTATTTT	CSASAQTLSTDTQYF
few	TRBV10-2	.	TRBJ2-4	TGCGCCTGTCGACAGACGGAAAGGAACATTCAGTACTTC	CACRQTERNIQYF
.	TRBV6-5	TRBD2	TRBJ2-1	TGTGCCAGCAGCCAGGGGACTAGCGGGCCCTATTTAGAGCAGTTCTTC	CASSQGTSGPYLEQFF
few	TRBV7-2	.	TRBJ2-1	TGTGCCAGCAGCCGGCTAGCAGGGGACTACAATGAGCAGTTCTTC	CASSRLAGDYNEQFF
.	TRBV10-3	TRBD2	TRBJ2-1	TGTGCCATCAGTGATGGACTAGCAATTGAGCAGTTCTTC	CAISDGLAIEQFF
.	TRBV3-1	.	TRBJ1-1	TGTGCCAGCAGCCACATTTTAGGGACTGAAGCTTTCTTT	CASSHILGTEAFF
.	TRBV29-1	.	TRBJ2-2	TGCAGCGTTGACGCCCAGAACACCGGGGAGCTGTTTTTT	CSVDAQNTGELFF
.	TRBV20-1	TRBD2	TRBJ2-3	TGCAGTGCTGCCGCGTTAGCGGGAGTCTTACGGGGCACAGATACGCAGTATTTT	CSAAALAGVLRGTDTQYF
few	TRBV4-3	TRBD1	TRBJ1-2	TGCGCCAGCAGCCAAGAGGCCAGGGGGCTTAGCTACACCTTC	CASSQEARGLSYTF
.	TRBV7-8	TRBD2	TRBJ2-7	TGTGCCAGCAGCCGGTCTACTAGCGGGAGAGGGTACTTC	CASSRSTSGRGYF
.	TRBV4-2	.	TRBJ2-5	TGTGCCAGCAGCCAAGATACGCAGGGCGAGACAGAGACCCAGTACTTC	CASSQDTQGETETQYF